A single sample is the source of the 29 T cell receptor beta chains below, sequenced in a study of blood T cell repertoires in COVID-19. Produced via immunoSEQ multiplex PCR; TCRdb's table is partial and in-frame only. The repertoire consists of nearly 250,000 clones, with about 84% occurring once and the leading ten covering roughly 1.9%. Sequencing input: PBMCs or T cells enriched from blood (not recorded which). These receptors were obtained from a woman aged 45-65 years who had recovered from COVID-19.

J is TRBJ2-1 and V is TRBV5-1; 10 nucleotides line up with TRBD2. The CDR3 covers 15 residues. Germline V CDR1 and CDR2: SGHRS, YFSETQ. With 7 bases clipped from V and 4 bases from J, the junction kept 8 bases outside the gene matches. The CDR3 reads CASALVSGGYNEQFF. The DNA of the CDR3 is TGCGCCAGCGCCCTAGTTAGCGGGGGGTACAATGAGCAGTTCTTC.

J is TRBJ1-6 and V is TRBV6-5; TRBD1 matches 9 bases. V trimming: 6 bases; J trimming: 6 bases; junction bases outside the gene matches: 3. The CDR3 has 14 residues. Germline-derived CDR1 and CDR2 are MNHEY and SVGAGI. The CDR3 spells CASRMTGGNSPLHF. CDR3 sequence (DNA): TGTGCCAGCAGAATGACAGGGGGTAATTCACCCCTCCACTTT.

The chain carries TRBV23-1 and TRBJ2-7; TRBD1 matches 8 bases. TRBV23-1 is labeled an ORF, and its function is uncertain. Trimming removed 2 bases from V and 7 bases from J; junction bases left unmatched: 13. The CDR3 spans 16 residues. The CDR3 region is CASSQNPRRTGHEQYF. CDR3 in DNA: TGCGCCAGCAGTCAAAACCCGCGCCGGACAGGGCATGAGCAGTACTTC.

The DNA of the CDR3 is TGTGCCAGCAGCCGAGACCCGGGACACCAGTTCTCTGGGGCCAACGTCCTGACTTTC. Translated: CASSRDPGHQFSGANVLTF. This rearrangement joins TRBV6-2 or TRBV6-3 to TRBJ2-6; a possible D gene is TRBD1 (6 bases). The CDR3 consists of 19 residues. CDR1 and CDR2 (germline): MNHEY, SVGEGT. Trimming stripped 6 bases from V and 0 bases from J, with 21 bases between.

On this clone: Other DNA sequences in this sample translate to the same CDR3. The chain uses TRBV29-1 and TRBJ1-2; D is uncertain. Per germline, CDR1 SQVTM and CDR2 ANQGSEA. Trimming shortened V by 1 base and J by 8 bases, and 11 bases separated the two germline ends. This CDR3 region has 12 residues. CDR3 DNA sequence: TGCAGCGTTGAAGCTCGAGGCTACGGCTACACCTTC. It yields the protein CSVEARGYGYTF.

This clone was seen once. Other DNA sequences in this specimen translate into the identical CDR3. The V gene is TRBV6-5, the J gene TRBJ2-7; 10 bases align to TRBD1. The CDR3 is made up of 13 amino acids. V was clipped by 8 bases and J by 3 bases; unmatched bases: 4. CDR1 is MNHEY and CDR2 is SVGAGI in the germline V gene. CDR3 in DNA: TGTGCCAGCGGCCGGGACAGGGGCTACGAGCAGTACTTC. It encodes CASGRDRGYEQYF.

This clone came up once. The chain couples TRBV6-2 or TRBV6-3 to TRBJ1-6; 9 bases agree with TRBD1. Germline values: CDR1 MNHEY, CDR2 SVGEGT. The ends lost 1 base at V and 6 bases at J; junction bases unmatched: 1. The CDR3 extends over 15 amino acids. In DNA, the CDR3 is TGTGCCAGCAGTTACTTGGACAGGGGTAATTCACCCCTCCACTTT. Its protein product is CASSYLDRGNSPLHF.

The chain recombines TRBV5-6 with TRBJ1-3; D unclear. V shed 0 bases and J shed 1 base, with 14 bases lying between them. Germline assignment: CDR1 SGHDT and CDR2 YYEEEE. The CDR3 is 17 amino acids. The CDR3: CASSLEYRGVSGNTIYF. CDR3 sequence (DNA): TGTGCCAGCAGCTTGGAGTACCGGGGAGTATCTGGAAACACCATATATTTT.

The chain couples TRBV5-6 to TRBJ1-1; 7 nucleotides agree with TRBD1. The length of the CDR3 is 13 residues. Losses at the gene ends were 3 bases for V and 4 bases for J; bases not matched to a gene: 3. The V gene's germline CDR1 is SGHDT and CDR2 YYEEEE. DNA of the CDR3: TGTGCCAGCAGCTCGACAGGGCGCACTGAAGCTTTCTTT. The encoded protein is CASSSTGRTEAFF.

The CDR3 region has the DNA TGTGCCAGCACCAGGTACCGGGATGGCAATCAGCCCCAGCATTTT. Encoded protein: CASTRYRDGNQPQHF. This chain joins TRBV7-2 and TRBJ1-5; no clear D. This CDR3 contains 15 residues. V lost 7 bases and J lost 2, with 15 bases in between. Germline loops: CDR1 SGHTA, CDR2 FQGNSA.

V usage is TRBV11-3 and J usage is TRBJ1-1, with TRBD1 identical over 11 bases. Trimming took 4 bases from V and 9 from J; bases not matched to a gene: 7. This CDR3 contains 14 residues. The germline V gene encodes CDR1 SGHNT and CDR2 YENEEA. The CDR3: CASSSSGTGGKAFF. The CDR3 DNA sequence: TGTGCCAGCAGCTCGTCCGGGACAGGGGGAAAAGCTTTCTTT. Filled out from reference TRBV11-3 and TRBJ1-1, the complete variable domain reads EAGVVQSPRYKIIEKKQPVAFWCNPISGHNTLYWYLQNLGQGPELLIRYENEEAVDDSQLPKDRFSAERLKGVDSTLKIQPAELGDSAVYLCASSSSGTGGKAFFGQGTRLTVV.

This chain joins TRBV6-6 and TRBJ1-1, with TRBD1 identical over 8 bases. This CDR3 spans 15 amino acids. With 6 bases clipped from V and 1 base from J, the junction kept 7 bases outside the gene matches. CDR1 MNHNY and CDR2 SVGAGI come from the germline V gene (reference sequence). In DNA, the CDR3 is TGTGCCAGCAGGCCTGGCAGGGGGCCGAACACTGAAGCTTTCTTT. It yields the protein CASRPGRGPNTEAFF.

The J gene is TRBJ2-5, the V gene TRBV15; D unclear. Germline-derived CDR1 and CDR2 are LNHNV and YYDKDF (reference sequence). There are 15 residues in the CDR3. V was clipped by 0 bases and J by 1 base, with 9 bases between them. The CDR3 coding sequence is TGTGCCACCAGCAGAGATTCTGGCTTCCAAGAGACCCAGTACTTC. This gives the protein CATSRDSGFQETQYF.

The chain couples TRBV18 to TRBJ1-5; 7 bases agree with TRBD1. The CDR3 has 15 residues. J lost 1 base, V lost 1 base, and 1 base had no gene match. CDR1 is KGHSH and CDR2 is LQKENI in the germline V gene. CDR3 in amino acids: CASSPQGASNQPQHF. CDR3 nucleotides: TGTGCCAGCTCACCACAGGGGGCAAGCAATCAGCCCCAGCATTTT.

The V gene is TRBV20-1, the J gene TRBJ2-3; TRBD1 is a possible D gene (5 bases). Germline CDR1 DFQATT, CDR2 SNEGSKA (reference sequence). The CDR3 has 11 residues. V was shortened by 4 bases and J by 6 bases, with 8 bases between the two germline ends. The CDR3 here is CSAMGLDTQYF. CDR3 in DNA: TGCAGTGCTATGGGGCTGGATACGCAGTATTTT.

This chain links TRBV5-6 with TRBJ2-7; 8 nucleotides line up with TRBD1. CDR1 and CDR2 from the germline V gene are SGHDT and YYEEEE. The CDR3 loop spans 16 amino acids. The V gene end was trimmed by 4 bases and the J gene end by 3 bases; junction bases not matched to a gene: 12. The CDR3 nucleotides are TGTGCCAGCAGCGGAGGGACAGGCCTTAACTACTACGAGCAGTACTTC. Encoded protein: CASSGGTGLNYYEQYF.

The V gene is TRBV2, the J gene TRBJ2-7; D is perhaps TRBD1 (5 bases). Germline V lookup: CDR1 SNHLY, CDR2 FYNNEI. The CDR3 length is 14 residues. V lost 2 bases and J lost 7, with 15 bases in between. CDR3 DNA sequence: TGTGCCAGCAGTGAACCATTTAGGGGTATAGAGCAGTACTTC. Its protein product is CASSEPFRGIEQYF. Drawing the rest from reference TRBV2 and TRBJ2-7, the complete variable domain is EPEVTQTPSHQVTQMGQEVILRCVPISNHLYFYWYRQILGQKVEFLVSFYNNEISEKSEIFDDQFSVERPDGSNFTLKIRSTKLEDSAMYFCASSEPFRGIEQYFGPGTRLTVT.

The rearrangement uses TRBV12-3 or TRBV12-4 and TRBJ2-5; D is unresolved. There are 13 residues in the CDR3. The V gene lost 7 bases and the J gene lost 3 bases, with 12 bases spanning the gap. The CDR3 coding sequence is TGTGCCAGCACTCTCCCGCCGGAAGAGACCCAGTACTTC. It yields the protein CASTLPPEETQYF.

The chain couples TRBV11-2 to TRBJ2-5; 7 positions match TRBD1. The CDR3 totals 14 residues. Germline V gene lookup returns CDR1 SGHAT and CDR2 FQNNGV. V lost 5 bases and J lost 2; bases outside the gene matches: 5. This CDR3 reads CASSRGQLQETQYF. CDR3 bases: TGTGCCAGCAGCCGGGGACAGTTACAAGAGACCCAGTACTTC.

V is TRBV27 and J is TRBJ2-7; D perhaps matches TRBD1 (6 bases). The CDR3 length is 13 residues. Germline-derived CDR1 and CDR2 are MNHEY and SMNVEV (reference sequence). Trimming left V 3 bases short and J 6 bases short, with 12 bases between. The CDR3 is CASSFSRDIEQYF. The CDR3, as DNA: TGTGCCAGCAGTTTCTCCCGGGACATCGAGCAGTACTTC.

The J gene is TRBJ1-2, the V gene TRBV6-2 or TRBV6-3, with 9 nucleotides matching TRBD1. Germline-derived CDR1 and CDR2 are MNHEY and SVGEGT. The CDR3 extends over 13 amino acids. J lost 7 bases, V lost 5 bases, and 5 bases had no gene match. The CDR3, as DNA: TGTGCCAGCAGTATACACAGGGGGCTTGGCTACACCTTC. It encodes CASSIHRGLGYTF.

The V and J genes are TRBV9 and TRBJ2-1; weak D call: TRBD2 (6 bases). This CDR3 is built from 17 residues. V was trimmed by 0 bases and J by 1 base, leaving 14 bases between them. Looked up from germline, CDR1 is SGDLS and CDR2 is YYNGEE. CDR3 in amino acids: CASSVARASVSYNEQFF. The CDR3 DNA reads TGTGCCAGCAGCGTAGCTAGGGCTAGCGTATCCTACAATGAGCAGTTCTTC.

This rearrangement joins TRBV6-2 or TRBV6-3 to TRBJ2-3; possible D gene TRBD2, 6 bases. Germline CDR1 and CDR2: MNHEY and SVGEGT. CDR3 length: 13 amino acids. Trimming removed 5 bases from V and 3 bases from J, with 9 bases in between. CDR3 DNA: TGTGCCAGCAGTAGACTAGAAACAGATACGCAGTATTTT. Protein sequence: CASSRLETDTQYF.

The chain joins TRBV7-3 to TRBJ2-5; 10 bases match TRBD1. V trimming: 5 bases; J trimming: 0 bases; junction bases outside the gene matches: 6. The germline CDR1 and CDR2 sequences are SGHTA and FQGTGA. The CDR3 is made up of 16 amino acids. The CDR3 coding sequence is TGTGCCAGCAGCCTCCGGACAGGGGGAAACCAAGAGACCCAGTACTTC. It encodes CASSLRTGGNQETQYF.

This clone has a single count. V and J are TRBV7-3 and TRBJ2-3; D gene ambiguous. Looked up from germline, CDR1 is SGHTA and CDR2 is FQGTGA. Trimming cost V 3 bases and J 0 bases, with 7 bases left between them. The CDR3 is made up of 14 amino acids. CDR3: CASSFFTSTDTQYF. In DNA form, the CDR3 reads TGTGCCAGCAGCTTCTTTACTAGCACAGATACGCAGTATTTT.

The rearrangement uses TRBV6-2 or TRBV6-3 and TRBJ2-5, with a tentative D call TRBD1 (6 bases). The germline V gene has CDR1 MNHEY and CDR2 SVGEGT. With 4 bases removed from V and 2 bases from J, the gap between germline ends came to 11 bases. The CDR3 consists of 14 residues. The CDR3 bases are TGTGCCAGCAGTTCCCGGACAGTACAAGAGACCCAGTACTTC. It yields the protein CASSSRTVQETQYF.

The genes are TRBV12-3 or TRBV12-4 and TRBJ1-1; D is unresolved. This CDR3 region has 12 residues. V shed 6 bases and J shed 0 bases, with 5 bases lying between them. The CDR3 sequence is CASSLMNTEAFF. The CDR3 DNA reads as TGTGCCAGCAGCCTAATGAACACTGAAGCTTTCTTT.

As DNA, the CDR3 is TGTGCCAGCGAAACTAGCTCTTCTGGGGAGCTGTTTTTT. Protein product: CASETSSSGELFF. The J gene is TRBJ2-2, the V gene TRBV28; possible D gene TRBD2, 6 bases. The CDR3 is 13 amino acids. V lost 8 bases, J lost 8 bases, and 15 bases lay in between. Germline CDR1 reads MDHEN; CDR2 reads SYDVKM.

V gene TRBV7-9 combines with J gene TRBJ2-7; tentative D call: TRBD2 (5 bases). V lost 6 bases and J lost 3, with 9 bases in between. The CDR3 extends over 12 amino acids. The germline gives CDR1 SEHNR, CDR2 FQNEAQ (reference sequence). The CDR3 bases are TGTGCCAGCAGACGGGATGACTACGAGCAGTACTTC. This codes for CASRRDDYEQYF.